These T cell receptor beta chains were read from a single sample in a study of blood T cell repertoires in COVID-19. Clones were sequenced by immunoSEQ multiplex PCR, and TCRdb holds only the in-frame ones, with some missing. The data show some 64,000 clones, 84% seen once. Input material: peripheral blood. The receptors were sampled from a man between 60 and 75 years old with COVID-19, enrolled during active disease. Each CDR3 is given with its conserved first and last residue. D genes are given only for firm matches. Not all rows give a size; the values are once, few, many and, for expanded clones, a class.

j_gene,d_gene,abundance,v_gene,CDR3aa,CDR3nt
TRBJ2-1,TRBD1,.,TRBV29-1,CSVPGQGAIEQFF,TGCAGCGTGCCGGGACAGGGGGCGATTGAGCAGTTCTTC
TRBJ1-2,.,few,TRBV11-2,CASSSRPLGGLGYGYTF,TGTGCCAGCAGCTCTAGACCCCTGGGGGGATTGGGTTATGGCTACACCTTC
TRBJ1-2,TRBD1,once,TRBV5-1,CASSADRGAYGYTF,TGCGCCAGCAGCGCAGACAGGGGTGCGTATGGCTACACCTTC
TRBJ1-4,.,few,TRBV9,CASKLMYYATNEKLFF,TGTGCCTCAAAACTCATGTATTATGCAACTAATGAAAAACTGTTTTTT
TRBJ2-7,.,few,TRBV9,CASSLQSGTYEQYF,TGTGCCAGCAGCCTCCAGTCTGGTACCTACGAGCAGTACTTC
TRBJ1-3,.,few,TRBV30,CAWSKLISGNTIYF,TGTGCCTGGAGTAAACTGATCTCTGGAAACACCATATATTTT
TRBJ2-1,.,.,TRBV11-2,CASSSIFRGGNEQFF,TGTGCCAGCAGCTCTATCTTTCGTGGTGGCAATGAGCAGTTCTTC
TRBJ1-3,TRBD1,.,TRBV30,CAWSRDSSGNTIYF,TGTGCCTGGAGCAGGGACAGCTCTGGAAACACCATATATTTT
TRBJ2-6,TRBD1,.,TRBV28,CASSSLGQEPGANVLTF,TGTGCCAGCAGTTCCCTAGGACAGGAGCCTGGGGCCAACGTCCTGACTTTC
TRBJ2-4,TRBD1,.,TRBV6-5,CASRVTGVRNIQYF,TGTGCCAGCAGAGTCACAGGGGTTCGGAACATTCAGTACTTC
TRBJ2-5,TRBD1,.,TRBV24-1,CATSELELRGQGDYPQETQYF,TGTGCCACCAGTGAACTTGAACTCCGGGGACAGGGAGACTACCCCCAAGAGACCCAGTACTTC
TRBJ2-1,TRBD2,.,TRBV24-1,CATSDLNSGGRNEQFF,TGTGCCACCAGTGATTTGAATAGCGGGGGACGAAATGAGCAGTTCTTC
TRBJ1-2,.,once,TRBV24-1,CATSDFQGRAGYTF,TGTGCCACCAGTGATTTCCAGGGGCGCGCTGGCTACACCTTC
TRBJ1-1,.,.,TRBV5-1,CASSLIPRENTEAFF,TGCGCCAGCAGCTTGATACCGAGGGAGAACACTGAAGCTTTCTTT